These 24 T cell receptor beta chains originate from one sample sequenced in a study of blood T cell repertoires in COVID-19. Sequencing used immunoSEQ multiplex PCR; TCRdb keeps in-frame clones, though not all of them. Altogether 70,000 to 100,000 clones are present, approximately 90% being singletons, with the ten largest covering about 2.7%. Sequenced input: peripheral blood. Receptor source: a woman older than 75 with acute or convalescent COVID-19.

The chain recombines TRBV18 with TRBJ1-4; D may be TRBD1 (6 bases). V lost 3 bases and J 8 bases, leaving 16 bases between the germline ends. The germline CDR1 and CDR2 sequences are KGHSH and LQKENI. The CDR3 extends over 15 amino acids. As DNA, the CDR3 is TGTGCCAGCTCACCCTCGCCAGGGGCGATAGAAAAACTGTTTTTT. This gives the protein CASSPSPGAIEKLFF.

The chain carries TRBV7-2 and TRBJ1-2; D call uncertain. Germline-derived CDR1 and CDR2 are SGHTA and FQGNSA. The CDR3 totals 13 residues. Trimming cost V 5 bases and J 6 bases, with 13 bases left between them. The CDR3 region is CASSLQMSDGYTF. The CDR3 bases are TGTGCCAGCAGCCTCCAAATGTCGGATGGCTACACCTTC.

CDR3 nucleotides: TGTGCCATCAGTGAGTCGGCATCTCAATTGCCCCAGCATTTT. Translating gives CAISESASQLPQHF. V gene TRBV10-3 combines with J gene TRBJ1-5; D gene unclear. Trimming pared 0 bases from V and 9 bases from J, leaving 12 bases between. Germline CDR1 reads ENHRY; CDR2 reads SYGVKD. The CDR3 has 14 amino acids.

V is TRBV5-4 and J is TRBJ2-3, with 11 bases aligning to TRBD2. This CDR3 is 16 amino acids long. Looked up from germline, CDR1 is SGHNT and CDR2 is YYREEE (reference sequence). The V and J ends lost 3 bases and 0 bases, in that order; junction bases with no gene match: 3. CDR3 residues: CASSSSGGPSTDTQYF. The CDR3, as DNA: TGTGCCAGCAGCTCTAGCGGGGGGCCTAGCACAGATACGCAGTATTTT.

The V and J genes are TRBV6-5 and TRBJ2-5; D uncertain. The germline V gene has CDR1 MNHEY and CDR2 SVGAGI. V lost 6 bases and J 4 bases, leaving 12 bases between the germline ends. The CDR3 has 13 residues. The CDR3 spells CASRAMTVETQYF. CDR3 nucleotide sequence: TGTGCCAGCAGAGCGATGACGGTAGAGACCCAGTACTTC.

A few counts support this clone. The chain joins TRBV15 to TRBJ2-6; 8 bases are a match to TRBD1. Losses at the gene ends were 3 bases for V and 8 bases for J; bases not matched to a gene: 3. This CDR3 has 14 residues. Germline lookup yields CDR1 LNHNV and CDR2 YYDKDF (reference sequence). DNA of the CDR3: TGTGCCACCAGCAGCGGACAGGGCTCCAACGTCCTGACTTTC. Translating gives CATSSGQGSNVLTF.

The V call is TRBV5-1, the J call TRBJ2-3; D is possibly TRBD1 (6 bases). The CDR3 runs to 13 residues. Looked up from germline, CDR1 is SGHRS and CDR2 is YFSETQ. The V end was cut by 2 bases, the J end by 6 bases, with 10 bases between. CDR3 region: CASSFWGRDTQYF. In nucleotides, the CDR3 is TGCGCCAGCAGCTTCTGGGGGCGGGATACGCAGTATTTT.

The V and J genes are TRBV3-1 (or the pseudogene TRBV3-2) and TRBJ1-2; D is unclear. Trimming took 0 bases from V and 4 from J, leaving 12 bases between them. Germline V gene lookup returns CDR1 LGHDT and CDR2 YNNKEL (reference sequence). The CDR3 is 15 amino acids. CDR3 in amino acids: CASSQDIVSRYGYTF. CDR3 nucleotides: TGTGCCAGCAGCCAAGATATCGTTTCGCGCTATGGCTACACCTTC.

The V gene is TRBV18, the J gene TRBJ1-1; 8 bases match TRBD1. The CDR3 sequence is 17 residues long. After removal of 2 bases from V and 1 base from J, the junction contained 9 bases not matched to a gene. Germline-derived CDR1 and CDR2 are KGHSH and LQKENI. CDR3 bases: TGTGCCAGCTCACCAAGTCGACAGGGGTTTGAGAACACTGAAGCTTTCTTT. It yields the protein CASSPSRQGFENTEAFF.

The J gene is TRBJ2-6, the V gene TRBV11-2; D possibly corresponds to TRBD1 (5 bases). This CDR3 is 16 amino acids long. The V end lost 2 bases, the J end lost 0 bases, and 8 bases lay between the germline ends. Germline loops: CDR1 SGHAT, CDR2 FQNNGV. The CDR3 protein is CASSLRQSSGANVLTF. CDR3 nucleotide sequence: TGTGCCAGCAGCTTACGACAGAGCTCTGGGGCCAACGTCCTGACTTTC.

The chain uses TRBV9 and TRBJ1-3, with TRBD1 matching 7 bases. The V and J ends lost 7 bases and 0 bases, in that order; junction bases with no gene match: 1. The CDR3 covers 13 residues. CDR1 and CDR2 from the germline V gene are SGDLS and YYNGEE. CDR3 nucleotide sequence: TGTGCCAGCCAGGGGGTCTCTGGAAACACCATATATTTT. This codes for CASQGVSGNTIYF.

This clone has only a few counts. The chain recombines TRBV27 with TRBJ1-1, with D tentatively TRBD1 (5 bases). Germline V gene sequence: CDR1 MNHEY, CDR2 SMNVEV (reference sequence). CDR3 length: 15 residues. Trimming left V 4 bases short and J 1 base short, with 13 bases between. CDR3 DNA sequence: TGTGCCAGCAGTTCTAGGCTCGGGGGGAACACTGAAGCTTTCTTT. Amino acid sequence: CASSSRLGGNTEAFF.

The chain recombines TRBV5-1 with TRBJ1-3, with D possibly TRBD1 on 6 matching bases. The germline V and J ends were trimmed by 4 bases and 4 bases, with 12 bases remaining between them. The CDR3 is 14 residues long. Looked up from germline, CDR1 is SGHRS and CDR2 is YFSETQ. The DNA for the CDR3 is TGCGCCAGCAGCACAGGGTCAGACGGAAACACCATATATTTT. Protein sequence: CASSTGSDGNTIYF.

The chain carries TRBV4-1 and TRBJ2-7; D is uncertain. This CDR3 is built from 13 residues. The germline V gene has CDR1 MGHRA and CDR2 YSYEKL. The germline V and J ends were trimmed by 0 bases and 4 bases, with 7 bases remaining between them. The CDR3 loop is CASSQELPYEQYF. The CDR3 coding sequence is TGCGCCAGCAGCCAAGAACTGCCATACGAGCAGTACTTC.

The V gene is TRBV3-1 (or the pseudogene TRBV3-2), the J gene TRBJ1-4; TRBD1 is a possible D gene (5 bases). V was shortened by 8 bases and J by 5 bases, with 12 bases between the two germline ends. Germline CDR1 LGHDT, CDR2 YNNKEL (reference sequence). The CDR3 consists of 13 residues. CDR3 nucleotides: TGTGCCAGCCTGCCAGGGTTGAATGAAAAACTGTTTTTT. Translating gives CASLPGLNEKLFF.

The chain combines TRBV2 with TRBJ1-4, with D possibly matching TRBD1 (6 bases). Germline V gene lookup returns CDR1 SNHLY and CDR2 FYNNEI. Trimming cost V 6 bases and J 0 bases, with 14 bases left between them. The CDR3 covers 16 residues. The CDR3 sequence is CASREQGLATNEKLFF. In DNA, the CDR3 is TGTGCCAGCAGAGAACAGGGCCTAGCAACTAATGAAAAACTGTTTTTT.

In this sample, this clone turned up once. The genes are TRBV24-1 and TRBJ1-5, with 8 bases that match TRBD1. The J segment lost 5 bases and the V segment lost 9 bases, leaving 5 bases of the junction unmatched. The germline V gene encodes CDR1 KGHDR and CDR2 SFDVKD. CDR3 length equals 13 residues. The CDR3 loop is CATVRTGYQPQHF. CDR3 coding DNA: TGTGCCACCGTGAGGACAGGGTATCAGCCCCAGCATTTT.

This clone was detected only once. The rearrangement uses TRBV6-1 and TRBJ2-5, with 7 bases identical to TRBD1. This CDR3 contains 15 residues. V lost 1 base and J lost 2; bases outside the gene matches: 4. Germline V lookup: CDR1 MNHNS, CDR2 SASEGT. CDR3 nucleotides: TGTGCCAGCAGTGAAGGACAGGGTCCACAAGAGACCCAGTACTTC. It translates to CASSEGQGPQETQYF.

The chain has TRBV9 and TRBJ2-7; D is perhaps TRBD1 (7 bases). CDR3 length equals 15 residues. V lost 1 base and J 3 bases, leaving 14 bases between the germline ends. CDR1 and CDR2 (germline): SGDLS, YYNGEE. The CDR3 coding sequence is TGTGCCAGCAGCGTAAATCCTCAGGGGGGCTACGAGCAGTACTTC. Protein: CASSVNPQGGYEQYF.

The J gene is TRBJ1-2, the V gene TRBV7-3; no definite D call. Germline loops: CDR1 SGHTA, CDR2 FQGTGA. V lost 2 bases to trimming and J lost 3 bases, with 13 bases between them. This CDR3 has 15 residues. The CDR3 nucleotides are TGTGCCAGCAGCTTATCGAGCAGGTCCGACTATGGCTACACCTTC. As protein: CASSLSSRSDYGYTF.

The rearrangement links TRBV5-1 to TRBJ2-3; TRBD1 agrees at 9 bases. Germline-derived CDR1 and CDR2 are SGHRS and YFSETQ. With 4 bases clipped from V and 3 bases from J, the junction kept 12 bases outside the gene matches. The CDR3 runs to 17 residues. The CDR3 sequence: CASSQLAGTGWTDTQYF. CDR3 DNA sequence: TGCGCCAGCAGCCAACTGGCCGGGACAGGGTGGACAGATACGCAGTATTTT.

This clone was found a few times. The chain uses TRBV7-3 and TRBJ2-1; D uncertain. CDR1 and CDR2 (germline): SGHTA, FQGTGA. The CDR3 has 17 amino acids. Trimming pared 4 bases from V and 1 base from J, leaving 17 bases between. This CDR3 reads CASSSSVFVNSYNEQFF. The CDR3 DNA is TGTGCCAGCAGCTCCTCCGTTTTCGTTAATTCCTACAATGAGCAGTTCTTC.

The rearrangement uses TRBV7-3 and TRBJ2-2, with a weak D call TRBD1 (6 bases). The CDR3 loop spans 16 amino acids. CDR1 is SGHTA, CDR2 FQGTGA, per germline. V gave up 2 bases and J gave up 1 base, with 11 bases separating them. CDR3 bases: TGTGCCAGCAGCTTAGCAGGGGTGAGGAACACCGGGGAGCTGTTTTTT. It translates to CASSLAGVRNTGELFF. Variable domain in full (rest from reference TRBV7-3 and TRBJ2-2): GAGVSQTPSNKVTEKGKYVELRCDPISGHTALYWYRQSLGQGPEFLIYFQGTGAADDSGLPNDRFFAVRPEGSVSTLKIQRTERGDSAVYLCASSLAGVRNTGELFFGEGSRLTVL.

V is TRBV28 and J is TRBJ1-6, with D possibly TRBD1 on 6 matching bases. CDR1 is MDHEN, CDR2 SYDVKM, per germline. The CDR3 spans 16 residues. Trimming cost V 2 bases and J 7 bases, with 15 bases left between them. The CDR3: CASSLAQGQNNSPLHF. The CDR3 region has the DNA TGTGCCAGCAGTTTAGCCCAGGGGCAGAACAATTCACCCCTCCACTTT.